This entry lists 11 T cell receptor beta chains sequenced from one sample in a study of control samples from healthy donors and cancer patients (dated by TCRdb to about 2020). The library relied on the immunoSEQ multiplex PCR assay. The source is immuneACCESS, and TCRdb retained only in-frame sequences with V and J called. Part of the clones is not carried over; for the studies checked, unresolved V genes explain less than half of this, and the remainder is unexplained. The sample table records fewer than 30,000 clones; roughly 85% of these occur just once. The ten largest account for around 6.7% of the sample. The sample was PBMCs. Receptors were obtained from a woman aged 55-70 years with head and neck cancer.

This sequence joins TRBV7-3 and TRBJ2-5, with 7 bases fitting TRBD2. The length of the CDR3 is 16 residues. Germline V gene lookup returns CDR1 SGHTA and CDR2 FQGTGA. The V gene end was trimmed by 5 bases and the J gene end by 5 bases; junction bases not matched to a gene: 14. CDR3 sequence reads: CASSPRSGAGMETQYF. The CDR3 region has the DNA TGTGCCAGCAGCCCTCGGAGCGGAGCGGGAATGGAGACCCAGTACTTC.

This chain connects TRBV5-1 to TRBJ2-6, with D possibly being TRBD1 or TRBD2 (6 bases each). The CDR3 runs 16 residues. The V gene's germline CDR1 is SGHRS and CDR2 YFSETQ. V lost 0 bases and J lost 4, with 11 bases in between. The CDR3 reads CASSLGGAQGANVLTF. DNA of the CDR3: TGCGCCAGCAGCTTGGGGGGGGCGCAAGGGGCCAACGTCCTGACTTTC. Full variable domain (remainder filled in from reference TRBV5-1 and TRBJ2-6): KAGVTQTPRYLIKTRGQQVTLSCSPISGHRSVSWYQQTPGQGLQFLFEYFSETQRNKGNFPGRFSGRQFSNSRSEMNVSTLELGDSALYLCASSLGGAQGANVLTFGAGSRLTVL.

The chain is built from TRBV6-2 or TRBV6-3 and TRBJ1-2, with D perhaps TRBD1 (5 bases). The CDR3 spans 14 residues. Trimming pared 2 bases from V and 4 bases from J, leaving 11 bases between. Looked up from germline, CDR1 is MNHEY and CDR2 is SVGEGT. The CDR3, as DNA: TGTGCCAGCAGTTACCCCCGGGGGTTCTATGGCTACACCTTC. It encodes CASSYPRGFYGYTF.

The CDR3 sequence is CASSPYESTDTQYF. The CDR3 nucleotides read TGTGCCAGCAGCCCGTATGAGAGCACAGATACGCAGTATTTT. J is TRBJ2-3 and V is TRBV7-9, with D unclear. The CDR3 totals 14 residues. V was cut by 5 bases and J by 0 bases, with 9 bases left in between. CDR1 and CDR2 from the germline V gene are SEHNR and FQNEAQ (reference sequence).

In its sample, this clone was seen a few times. The chain employs TRBV4-3 and TRBJ2-7, with 8 bases matching TRBD2. The length of the CDR3 is 15 residues. Germline V lookup: CDR1 LGHNA, CDR2 YSLEER. After removal of 4 bases from V and 0 bases from J, the junction contained 5 bases not matched to a gene. The CDR3 is CASSPARGGSYEQYF. CDR3 sequence (DNA): TGCGCCAGCAGCCCCGCCCGGGGGGGCTCCTACGAGCAGTACTTC.

The V gene is TRBV9, the J gene TRBJ2-1, with 7 bases aligning to TRBD2. This CDR3 region has 15 residues. V was clipped by 3 bases and J by 8 bases; unmatched bases: 11. Germline CDR1 reads SGDLS; CDR2 reads YYNGEE. The chain's CDR3 is CASSAGGGSLHEQFF. The DNA of the CDR3 is TGTGCCAGCAGCGCTGGGGGGGGGAGCCTACATGAGCAGTTCTTC.

The chain employs TRBV9 and TRBJ2-1, with a weak D call TRBD1 (5 bases). Germline V gives CDR1 SGDLS, CDR2 YYNGEE. The CDR3 length is 17 residues. V lost 0 bases to trimming and J lost 5 bases, with 18 bases between them. This CDR3 reads CASSVVGQTTGHNEQFF. CDR3 DNA: TGTGCCAGCAGCGTAGTGGGGCAAACAACCGGCCACAATGAGCAGTTCTTC.

The chain uses TRBV4-1 and TRBJ1-4; tentative D call: TRBD1 (5 bases). V lost 6 bases to trimming and J lost 5 bases, with 10 bases between them. The CDR3 consists of 13 residues. The germline V gene encodes CDR1 MGHRA and CDR2 YSYEKL. CDR3 residues: CASRRGRNEKLFF. The CDR3 DNA reads as TGCGCCAGCAGACGGGGGAGAAATGAAAAACTGTTTTTT.

This clone was counted between two and nine times. This sequence joins TRBV27 and TRBJ2-7; D is possibly TRBD1 or TRBD2 (6 bases each). V dropped 5 bases and J dropped 1 base, with 15 bases sitting between them. The CDR3 covers 15 residues. Germline-derived CDR1 and CDR2 are MNHEY and SMNVEV (reference sequence). The CDR3 here is CASSPRGTRSYEQYF. The CDR3 nucleotides read TGTGCCAGCAGTCCACGGGGGACACGGTCCTACGAGCAGTACTTC.

V and J are TRBV7-2 and TRBJ2-3; a weak D match, TRBD1 (5 bases). The CDR3 has 15 amino acids. CDR1 is SGHTA, CDR2 FQGNSA, per germline. V gave up 0 bases and J gave up 6 bases, with 13 bases separating them. The CDR3 spells CASSLAGQGSDTQYF. The CDR3 DNA follows: TGTGCCAGCAGCTTAGCCGGCCAGGGATCGGATACGCAGTATTTT.

This clone was recorded once. V is TRBV27 and J is TRBJ2-7; D is perhaps TRBD1 (6 bases). Trimming shortened V by 6 bases and J by 4 bases, and 13 bases separated the two germline ends. CDR1 and CDR2 (germline): MNHEY, SMNVEV (reference sequence). There are 13 residues in the CDR3. CDR3 sequence: CASSRGALYEQYF. The CDR3 region has the DNA TGTGCCAGCAGCAGGGGTGCCCTTTACGAGCAGTACTTC.